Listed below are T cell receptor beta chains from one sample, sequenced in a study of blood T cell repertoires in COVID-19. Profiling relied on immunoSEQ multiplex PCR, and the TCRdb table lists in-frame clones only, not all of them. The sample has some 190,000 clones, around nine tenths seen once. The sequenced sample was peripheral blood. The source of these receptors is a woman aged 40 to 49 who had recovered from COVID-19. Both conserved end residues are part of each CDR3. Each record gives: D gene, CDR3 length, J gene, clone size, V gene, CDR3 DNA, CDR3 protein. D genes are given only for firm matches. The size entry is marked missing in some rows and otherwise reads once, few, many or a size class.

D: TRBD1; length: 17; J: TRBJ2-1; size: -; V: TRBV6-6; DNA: TGTGCCAGCAGTCACACTCCAGGACAGGGGGCTGAGTATGAGCAGTTCTTC; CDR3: CASSHTPGQGAEYEQFF
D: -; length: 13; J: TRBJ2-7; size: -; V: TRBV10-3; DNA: TGTGCCATCAGTGTTGACACTGTGGGCGAGCAGTACTTC; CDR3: CAISVDTVGEQYF
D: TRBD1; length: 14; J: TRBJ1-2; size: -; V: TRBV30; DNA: TGTGCCTGGACACCGGGACAGGTTAACTATGGCTACACCTTC; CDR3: CAWTPGQVNYGYTF
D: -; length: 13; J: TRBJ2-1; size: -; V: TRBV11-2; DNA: TGTGCCAGCAGCTTAGGTGGCGGTGTTGAGCAGTTCTTC; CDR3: CASSLGGGVEQFF
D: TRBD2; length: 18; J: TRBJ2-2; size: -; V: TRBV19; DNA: TGTGCCAGTAGTATACTCTTTAGCGGGCCCGCGAACACCGGGGAGCTGTTTTTT; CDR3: CASSILFSGPANTGELFF
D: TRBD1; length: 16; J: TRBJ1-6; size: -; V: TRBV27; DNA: TGTGCCAGCAGGTTGGGATTGGACAGGTCATATTCACCCCTCCACTTT; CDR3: CASRLGLDRSYSPLHF
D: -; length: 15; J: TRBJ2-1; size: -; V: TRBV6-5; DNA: TGTGCCAGCAGTTACTCCTACAGGGTTTTGGATGAGCAGTTCTTC; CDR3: CASSYSYRVLDEQFF
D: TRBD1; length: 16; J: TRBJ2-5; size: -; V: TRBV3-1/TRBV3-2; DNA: TGTGCCAGCAGCCTAAGAGGGACAGGGGGCGCAGAGACCCAGTACTTC; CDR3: CASSLRGTGGAETQYF
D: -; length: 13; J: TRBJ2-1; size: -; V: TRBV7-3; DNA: TGTGCCAGCAGCTCCACCGGTAACAATGAGCAGTTCTTC; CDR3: CASSSTGNNEQFF
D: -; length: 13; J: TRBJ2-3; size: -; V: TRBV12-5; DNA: TGTGCTAGTGGAGGGGACAACAGGGATACGCAGTATTTT; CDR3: CASGGDNRDTQYF
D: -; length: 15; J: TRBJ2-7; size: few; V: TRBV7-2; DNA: TGTGCCAGCAGCTTACAGGGGCCAGGGAACGACGAGCAGTACTTC; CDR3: CASSLQGPGNDEQYF
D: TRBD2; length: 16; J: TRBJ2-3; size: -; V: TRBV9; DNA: TGTGCCAGCAGCGTGGCTCTAGCGGGAGGTTCAGATACGCAGTATTTT; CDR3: CASSVALAGGSDTQYF
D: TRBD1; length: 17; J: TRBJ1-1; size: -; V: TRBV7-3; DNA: TGTGCCAGCAGCCCCGACGCTTGGACAGGGACGGGCACTGAAGCTTTCTTT; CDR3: CASSPDAWTGTGTEAFF
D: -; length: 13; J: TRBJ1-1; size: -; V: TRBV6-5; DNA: TGTGCCAGCAAGAGGGCCGCGAACACTGAAGCTTTCTTT; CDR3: CASKRAANTEAFF
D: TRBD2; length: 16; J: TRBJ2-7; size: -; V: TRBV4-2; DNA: TGTGCCAGCAGCCACCATGGGACTAGCGGGAGTTACGAGCAGTACTTC; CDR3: CASSHHGTSGSYEQYF
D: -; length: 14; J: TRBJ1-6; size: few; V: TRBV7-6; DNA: TGTGCCAGCACCCCAGGGGTGGATGAATCACCCCTCCACTTT; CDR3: CASTPGVDESPLHF
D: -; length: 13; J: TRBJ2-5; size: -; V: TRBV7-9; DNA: TGTGCCAGCAGCTTAATGGCTCCGGAGACCCAGTACTTC; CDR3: CASSLMAPETQYF
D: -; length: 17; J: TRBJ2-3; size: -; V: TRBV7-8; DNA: TGTGCCAGCAGCTTAGTGGTTCAGACTATAAGGACAGATACGCAGTATTTT; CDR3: CASSLVVQTIRTDTQYF
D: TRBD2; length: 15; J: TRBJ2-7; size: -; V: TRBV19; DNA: TGTGCCAGTAGTATATGGAGCGGGGCTTCCTACGAGCAGTACTTC; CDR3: CASSIWSGASYEQYF
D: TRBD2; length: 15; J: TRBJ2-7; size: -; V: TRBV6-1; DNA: TGTGCCAGCAGTGAAACGGGGCTAGCGGGAGTCGAGCAGTACTTC; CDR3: CASSETGLAGVEQYF
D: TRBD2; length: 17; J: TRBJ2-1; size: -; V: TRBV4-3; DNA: TGCGCCAGCAGCCAAGATATAAGCCGACGGGGGGACAATGAGCAGTTCTTC; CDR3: CASSQDISRRGDNEQFF
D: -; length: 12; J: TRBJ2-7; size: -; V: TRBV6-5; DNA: TGTGCCAGTAGGAGCGCACTGGACGAGCAGTACTTC; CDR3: CASRSALDEQYF
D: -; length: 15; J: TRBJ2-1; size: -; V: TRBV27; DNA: TGTGCCAGCAGTTTAGGTCCAGGGATTTACAATGAGCAGTTCTTC; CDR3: CASSLGPGIYNEQFF
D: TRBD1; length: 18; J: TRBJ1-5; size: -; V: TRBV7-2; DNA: TGTGCCAGCAGCTCACAAGGACAGGGAGGCGGTAGCAATCAGCCCCAGCATTTT; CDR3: CASSSQGQGGGSNQPQHF
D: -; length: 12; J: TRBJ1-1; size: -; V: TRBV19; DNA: TGTGCCAGTAGACCGGGGAACACTGAAGCTTTCTTT; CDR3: CASRPGNTEAFF
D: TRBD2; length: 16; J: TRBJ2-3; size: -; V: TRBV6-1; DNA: TGTGCCAGCAGTGAATCGGACGGGACTATCACAGATACGCAGTATTTT; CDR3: CASSESDGTITDTQYF
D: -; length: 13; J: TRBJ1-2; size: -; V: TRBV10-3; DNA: TGTGCCATCAGTGAGCCGGTCGTAGATGGCTACACCTTC; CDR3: CAISEPVVDGYTF
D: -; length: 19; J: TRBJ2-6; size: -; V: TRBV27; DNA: TGTGCCAGCAGTTTAAGGCGGGACAGCTATAACTCTGGGGCCAACGTCCTGACTTTC; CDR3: CASSLRRDSYNSGANVLTF
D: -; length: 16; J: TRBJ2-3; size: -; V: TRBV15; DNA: TGTGCCACCAGCAACCTAGGGCGGGTAAGCACAGATACGCAGTATTTT; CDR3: CATSNLGRVSTDTQYF
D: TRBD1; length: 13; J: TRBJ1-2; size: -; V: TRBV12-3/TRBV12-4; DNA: TGTGCCAGCATGGGACAGGATGACTATGGCTACACCTTC; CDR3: CASMGQDDYGYTF
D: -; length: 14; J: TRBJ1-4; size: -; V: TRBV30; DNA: TGTGCCTGGAGGGGTGGGGGCGGTCGCGAAAAACTGTTTTTT; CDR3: CAWRGGGGREKLFF
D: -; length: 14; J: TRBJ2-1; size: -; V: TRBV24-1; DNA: TGTGCCACCAGTGACCCCAGACACTACAATGAGCAGTTCTTC; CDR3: CATSDPRHYNEQFF
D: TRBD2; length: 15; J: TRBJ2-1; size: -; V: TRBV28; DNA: TGTGCCAGCACTCTGACTAGCGGGAGACACAATGAGCAGTTCTTC; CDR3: CASTLTSGRHNEQFF
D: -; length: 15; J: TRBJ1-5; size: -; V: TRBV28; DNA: TGTGCCAGCAGTTCAATATGGCAGGGCAATCAGCCCCAGCATTTT; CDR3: CASSSIWQGNQPQHF
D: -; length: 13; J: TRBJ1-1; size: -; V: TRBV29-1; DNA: TGCAGCGCTAGGGGCGAGCTAGACACTGAAGCTTTCTTT; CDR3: CSARGELDTEAFF
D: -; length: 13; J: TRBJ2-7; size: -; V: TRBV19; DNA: TGTGCCAGTAGTCTCCAGGGGTCCTACGAGCAGTACTTC; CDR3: CASSLQGSYEQYF
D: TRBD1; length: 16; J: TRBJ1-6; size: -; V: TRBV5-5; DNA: TGTGCCAGCAGCCCCTCGCAGACAGGGGGCCTTTCACCCCTCCACTTT; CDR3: CASSPSQTGGLSPLHF
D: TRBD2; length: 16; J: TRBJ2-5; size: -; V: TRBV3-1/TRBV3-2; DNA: TGTGCCAGCAGCTGGGGACTAGCGGGAGGAGGAGAGACCCAGTACTTC; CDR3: CASSWGLAGGGETQYF
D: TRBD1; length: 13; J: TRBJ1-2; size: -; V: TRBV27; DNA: TGTGCCAGCAGTAACACAGGGGACTATGGCTACACCTTC; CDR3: CASSNTGDYGYTF
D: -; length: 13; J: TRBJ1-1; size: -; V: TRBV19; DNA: TGTGCCACCACCAGGGGTCTGAGTACTGAAGCTTTCTTT; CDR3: CATTRGLSTEAFF
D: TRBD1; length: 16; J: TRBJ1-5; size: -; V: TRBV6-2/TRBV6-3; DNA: TGTGCCAGCAGTAACCCGGGACAGGGGCCCAATCAGCCCCAGCATTTT; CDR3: CASSNPGQGPNQPQHF
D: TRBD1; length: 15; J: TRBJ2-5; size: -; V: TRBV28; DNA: TGTGCCAGCAGCCCCCGGGACAGGGTGGAAGAGACCCAGTACTTC; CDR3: CASSPRDRVEETQYF